What follows are 3 T cell receptor beta chains derived from one specimen sequenced in a study of blood T cell repertoires in COVID-19. Some clones are missing from TCRdb's copy, which holds only in-frame ones; the method was immunoSEQ multiplex PCR. This table has around 400,000 clones, about 87% appearing once. Sequencing input: peripheral blood. These receptors were obtained from a woman aged 55-75 years with COVID-19, enrolled during active disease.

The V gene is TRBV28, the J gene TRBJ1-6, with TRBD1 as a possible D gene (5 bases). CDR1 is MDHEN and CDR2 is SYDVKM in the germline V gene. This CDR3 contains 18 residues. V was shortened by 1 base and J by 0 bases, with 13 bases between the two germline ends. CDR3 in amino acids: CASSLYGHASSYNSPLHF. The CDR3 DNA follows: TGTGCCAGCAGTTTATACGGACACGCGAGCTCCTATAATTCACCCCTCCACTTT.

This clone was seen only once. This sequence joins TRBV4-2 and TRBJ2-7, with TRBD1 matching over 7 bases. The CDR3 consists of 16 residues. Looked up from germline, CDR1 is LGHNA and CDR2 is YNFKEQ. Trimming removed 2 bases from V and 2 bases from J; junction bases left unmatched: 9. Written as DNA, the CDR3 is TGTGCCAGCAGCCAACCCGGGACAGACAGCGCCTACGAGCAGTACTTC. It encodes CASSQPGTDSAYEQYF.

This clone was found a few times. The V and J genes are TRBV19 and TRBJ1-1; 10 nucleotides match TRBD1. This CDR3 spans 13 amino acids. Germline lookup yields CDR1 LNHDA and CDR2 SQIVND (reference sequence). After removal of 5 bases from V and 5 bases from J, the junction contained 2 bases not matched to a gene. CDR3 bases: TGTGCCAGTAGTGCGGACAGGGGGACTGAAGCTTTCTTT. This translates into CASSADRGTEAFF.